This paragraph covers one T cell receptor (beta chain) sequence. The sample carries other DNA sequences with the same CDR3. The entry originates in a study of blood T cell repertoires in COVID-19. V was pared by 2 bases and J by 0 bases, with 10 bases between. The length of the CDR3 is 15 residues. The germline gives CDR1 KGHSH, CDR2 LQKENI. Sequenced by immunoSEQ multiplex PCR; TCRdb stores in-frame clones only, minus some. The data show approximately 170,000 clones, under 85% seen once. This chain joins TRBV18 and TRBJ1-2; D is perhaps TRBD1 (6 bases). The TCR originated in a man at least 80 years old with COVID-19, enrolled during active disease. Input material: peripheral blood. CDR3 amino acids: CASSPGGAANYGYTF. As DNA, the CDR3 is TGTGCCAGCTCACCAGGGGGGGCGGCTAACTATGGCTACACCTTC.